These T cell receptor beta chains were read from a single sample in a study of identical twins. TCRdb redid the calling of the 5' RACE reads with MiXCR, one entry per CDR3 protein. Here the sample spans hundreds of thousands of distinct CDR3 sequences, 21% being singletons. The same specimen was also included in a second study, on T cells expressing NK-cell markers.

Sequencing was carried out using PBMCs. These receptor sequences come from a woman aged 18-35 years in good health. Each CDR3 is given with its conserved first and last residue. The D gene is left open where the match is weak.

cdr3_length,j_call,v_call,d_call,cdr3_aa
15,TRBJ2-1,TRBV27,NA,CASSLFLAADREQFF
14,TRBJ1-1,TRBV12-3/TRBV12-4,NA,CASSPVRVPSEAFF
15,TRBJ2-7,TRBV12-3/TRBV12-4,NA,CASSPGGGTTYEQYF
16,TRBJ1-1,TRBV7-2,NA,CASSLEWWASDTEAFF
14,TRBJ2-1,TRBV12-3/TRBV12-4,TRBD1,CASSYRGMINEQFF
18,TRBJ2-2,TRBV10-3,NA,CAISESSPYFANTGELFF
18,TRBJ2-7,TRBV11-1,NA,CASSPDLILAGQAYEQYF
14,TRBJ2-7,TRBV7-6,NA,CASSLASERGEQYF
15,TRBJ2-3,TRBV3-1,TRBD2,CASSQVGGRADTQYF
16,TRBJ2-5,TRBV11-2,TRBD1,CASSLAWVRGQETQYF
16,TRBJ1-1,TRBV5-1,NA,CASSPQEGHPNTEAFF
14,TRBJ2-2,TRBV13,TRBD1,CASSSGQGAWELFF
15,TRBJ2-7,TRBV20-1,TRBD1,CSASHPTGRLYEQYF
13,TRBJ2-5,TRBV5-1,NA,CASSRARRETQYF
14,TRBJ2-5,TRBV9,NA,CASSVEAHQETQYF
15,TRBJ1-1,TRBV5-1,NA,CASSTGTTPNTEAFF
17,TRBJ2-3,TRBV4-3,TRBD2,CASSQGTSGRATDTQYF
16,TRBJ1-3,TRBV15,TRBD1,CATSRAIDRDGNTIYF
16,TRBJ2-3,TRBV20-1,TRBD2,CSDMGLAGRCTDTQYF
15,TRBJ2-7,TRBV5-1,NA,CASSLASLSSYEQYF
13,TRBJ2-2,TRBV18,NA,CASSRENTGELFF
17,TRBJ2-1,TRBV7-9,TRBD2,CASSFASGGGPPHEQFF
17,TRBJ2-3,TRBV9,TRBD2,CASSVEPSGVSTDTQYF
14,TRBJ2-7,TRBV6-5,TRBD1,CASSYWGQPYEQYF
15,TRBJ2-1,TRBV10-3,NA,CAISESGLQGNEQFF
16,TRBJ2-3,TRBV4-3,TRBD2,CASSQLAVLSTDTQYF
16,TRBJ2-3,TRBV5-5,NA,CASSLAVGGGQDTQYF
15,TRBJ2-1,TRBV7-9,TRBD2,CASSASGGDYNEQFF
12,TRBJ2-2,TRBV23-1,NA,CAGRGQTGELFF
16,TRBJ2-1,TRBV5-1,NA,CASSFGPASTYNEQFF
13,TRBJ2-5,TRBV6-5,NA,CASNLGGQETQYF
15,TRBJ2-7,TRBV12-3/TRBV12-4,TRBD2,CASTKGTSGVTEQYF
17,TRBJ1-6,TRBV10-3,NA,CAISGGSTSSYNSPLHF
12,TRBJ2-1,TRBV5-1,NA,CASSLRGVEQFF
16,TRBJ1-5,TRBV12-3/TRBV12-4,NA,CASTHKGGDLRQPQHF
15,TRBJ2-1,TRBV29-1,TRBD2,CSLMSGLASYNEQFF
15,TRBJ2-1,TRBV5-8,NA,CASSLRREPYNEQFF
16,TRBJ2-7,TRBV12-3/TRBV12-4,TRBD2,CASSEGLAGGPGEQYF
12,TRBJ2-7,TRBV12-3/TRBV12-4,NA,CASSSGLYEQYF
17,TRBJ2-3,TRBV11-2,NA,CASSLDGTGVRTDTQYF
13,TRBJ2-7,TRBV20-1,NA,CSANRGAAYEQYF
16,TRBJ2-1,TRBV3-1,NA,CASSQSPSTRLGLEFF
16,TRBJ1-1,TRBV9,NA,CASSVPRQGVNTEAFF
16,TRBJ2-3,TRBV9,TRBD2,CASSVVAGGLTDTQYF
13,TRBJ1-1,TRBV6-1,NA,CASSPALGNKAFF